This is a list of T cell receptor beta chains from one sample in a study of response to subunit inactivated influenza vaccine. In TCRdb, the RT-PCR reads were re-called with MiXCR into one record per CDR3 protein. The sample has around 530,000 distinct CDR3 sequences; 16% are singletons. The sequencing here drew on CD4+ T cells sorted from PBMCs, taken about 23 months after vaccination. The source of these receptors is a man aged 50-75 years who received an inactivated influenza vaccine. Both conserved end residues are trimmed from each CDR3. Clone size is stated in some rows and not others, as once, few, many or a class when expanded.

few	TRBV19	ASSIRTRSTTGELF
.	TRBV7-2	ASSSALNEKLF
.	TRBV6-2/TRBV6-3	ASSTTIWEQY
.	TRBV5-6	ASSPDLAGGLYEQY
.	TRBV18	ASSPQGPGTYGYT
.	TRBV7-2	ASSRRGLGDRESQY
.	TRBV2	ASSETRQQETQY
few	TRBV5-6	ASRQLGVSYNEQF
.	TRBV29-1	SVEDRRTRGGTGELF
.	TRBV5-6	ASSLSREGYNEQF
few	TRBV5-6	ASSLFGTYSNQPQH
many	TRBV12-3/TRBV12-4	ASRSPNLTSGGAGNNEQF
.	TRBV14	ASSQDWLAGGPGSNEQF
.	TRBV7-2	ASSLAPRGPGNTIY
few	TRBV12-3/TRBV12-4	ASILSGHTTGELF
few	TRBV9	ASSVGGQGYEQY
few	TRBV28	ASSSKIQAGSSEQF
few	TRBV30	AWNRERGGNNEQF
.	TRBV6-5	ASSLGQGLYGYT
few	TRBV2	ASSKNGLDDEQF
few	TRBV7-9	ASSLANPNTEAF
few	TRBV5-1	ASSKDRVLETQY
few	TRBV25-1	ASSKGPGQGVSEQY
few	TRBV20-1	SARDPGGQSSYEQY
.	TRBV20-1	SARGPRTRSYNEQF
few	TRBV10-3	AISQESTGTETQY
few	TRBV20-1	SARPGLAGGYNEQF
.	TRBV7-3	ASSSRLVTDTQY
.	TRBV7-9	ASSIGQGSNQPQH
few	TRBV19	ASSIEAWNEQF
.	TRBV20-1	SARGGRDREFGAF
.	TRBV28	ASSWSSNEQY
few	TRBV23-1	ASSQSGDYNEQF
.	TRBV5-1	ASSLADWVYEQY
.	TRBV11-2	ASSSHPWGSTGELF
.	TRBV29-1	SVRDVAYEQY
few	TRBV5-5	ASSPGTSGVTYNEQF
.	TRBV18	ASSSQTGAATEAF
.	TRBV20-1	SAPPGLAGSKY
few	TRBV3-1	ASSQDPPLLLANNEQF
.	TRBV24-1	ATSDLRREGSYNEQF
many	TRBV20-1	SADRTVSTEAF
few	TRBV7-2	ASSLVGASANTGELF
.	TRBV6-5	ASSYSFRAGGGELF
.	TRBV9	ASSVADSGGSYEQY
once	TRBV12-3/TRBV12-4	ASSGSPSDRY
.	TRBV25-1	ASSETGASPQH
.	TRBV4-1	ASSRLTVYNEQF
.	TRBV6-2/TRBV6-3	ASSYSTTGAGELF
many	TRBV25-1	ASSVWGADTQY
many	TRBV6-1	ASSRGLAGVADTQY
.	TRBV7-2	ASSLRPRRSPDTQY
.	TRBV10-3	AISEPTSSRGRGEQF
few	TRBV9	ASSSRARWADTQY
few	TRBV20-1	SARDRDYGYT
few	TRBV12-3/TRBV12-4	ASRPAGAYEQY
.	TRBV30	AWAAGNSNQPQH
.	TRBV28	ASRLSWDRRTDTQY
.	TRBV7-2	ASSLVVARGGTEAF
few	TRBV18	ASSVNGPSSYNEQF